The clone carrying this T cell receptor beta chain was seen a single time. This specimen comes from a study of blood T cell repertoires in COVID-19. Across the whole study: PBMCs, B-cell-depleted T cells, or T cells were the source of the cDNA or gDNA that made up the material.

The V gene end was trimmed by 1 base and the J gene end by 6 bases; junction bases not matched to a gene: 9. This CDR3 region has 16 residues. Germline CDR1 and CDR2: MNHEY and SVGAGI. In the authors' workflow: Reference gene primer amplification yielded estimated nucleated cell counts. Sequencing used immunoSEQ multiplex PCR; TCRdb keeps in-frame clones, though not all of them. D and trimming were read from the DNA, whereas the V and J calls and clone size are those reported in that table. The data contain fewer than 130,000 clones, approximately 92% of them singletons. The V call is TRBV6-5, the J call TRBJ2-1, with 7 nucleotides matching TRBD2. The sample consisted of peripheral blood. The source is a woman aged 80 or over with acute or convalescent COVID-19. The CDR3 reads CASSYYTGGGRNEQFF. The CDR3 bases are TGTGCCAGCAGTTACTATACGGGGGGAGGTCGCAATGAGCAGTTCTTC.